The rows below give T cell receptor beta chains drawn from one sample of a study of shared clonotypes between healthy human individuals. Repertoires were generated with immunoSEQ multiplex PCR, while TCRdb's copy carries only in-frame clones and drops some. Of about 2.2 million clones in the sample, just under 95% were seen once. The sample comprised naive CD8+ T cells from PBMCs. The receptors were sampled from a man aged 18 to 29 in good health. Some clones in this sample may be carry-over from other donors' samples. Each CDR3 is given with its conserved first and last residue. The D gene is left open where the match is weak. Clone size appears in some rows only: once, few, many, or a class for an expanded clone.

TRBV27,TRBD2,-,TRBJ2-3,CASGTGTSLRPSQYF,TGTGCCAGCGGAACCGGGACTAGTCTCAGACCTTCGCAGTATTTT
TRBV7-9,-,-,TRBJ2-1,CASSSPDVGPGQFF,TGTGCCAGCAGCTCCCCAGATGTAGGCCCAGGGCAGTTCTTC
TRBV5-1,TRBD1,-,TRBJ2-7,CASTVRQGSSYEQYF,TGCGCCAGCACCGTTAGACAGGGATCCTCCTACGAGCAGTACTTC
TRBV27,-,-,TRBJ2-2,CASSLLAGELFF,TGTGCCAGCAGTTTGTTGGCAGGGGAGCTGTTTTTT
TRBV29-1,-,few,TRBJ1-1,CSVARQGTEAFF,TGCAGCGTTGCGAGGCAGGGGACTGAAGCTTTCTTT
TRBV5-4,-,-,TRBJ2-1,CASSPDGYEQFF,TGTGCCAGCAGCCCTGATGGGTATGAGCAGTTCTTC
TRBV27,-,once,TRBJ2-1,CASSSHLRQAQGNEQFF,TGTGCCAGCAGTTCACACCTGAGACAGGCCCAAGGGAATGAGCAGTTCTTC
TRBV9,TRBD1,-,TRBJ2-4,CASSAGQVAKNIQYF,TGTGCCAGCAGCGCCGGACAGGTAGCCAAAAACATTCAGTACTTC
TRBV30,-,-,TRBJ2-7,CAWSPSWGYEQYF,TGTGCCTGGAGTCCCTCCTGGGGCTACGAGCAGTACTTC
TRBV5-1,-,-,TRBJ2-1,CASSLTWGRELHNEQFF,TGCGCCAGCAGCTTGACCTGGGGGCGGGAGCTTCACAATGAGCAGTTCTTC
TRBV7-2,-,-,TRBJ2-7,CASSFPRGASGSSYEQYF,TGTGCCAGCAGCTTCCCCAGGGGGGCTAGCGGGTCCTCCTACGAGCAGTACTTC
TRBV5-4,-,-,TRBJ2-7,CASSFDRLHYEQYF,TGTGCCAGCAGCTTTGACCGTCTTCACTACGAGCAGTACTTC
TRBV18,TRBD2,-,TRBJ2-5,CASSPPLAGGLETQYF,TGTGCCAGCTCACCACCGCTAGCGGGAGGGCTTGAGACCCAGTACTTC
TRBV19,-,-,TRBJ2-2,CATCSANTGELFF,TGTGCCACATGTAGCGCGAACACCGGGGAGCTGTTTTTT
TRBV7-2,-,-,TRBJ2-7,CASSLAVQGRSYEQYF,TGTGCCAGCAGCTTAGCCGTCCAGGGAAGGTCCTACGAGCAGTACTTC
TRBV15,-,-,TRBJ2-1,CATSRDLGGINEQFF,TGTGCCACCAGCAGAGATCTCGGGGGTATCAATGAGCAGTTCTTC